The rows below give T cell receptor beta chains drawn from one sample of a study of T-cell reconstitution after alpha-beta-depleted transplantation in children. TCRdb reprocessed the PCR reads via MiXCR and lists one record per CDR3 protein. The sample lists around 92,000 distinct CDR3 sequences; 12% were seen once. Sequencing was performed on PBMCs from the stem cell graft donor, taken from the stem cell graft. The receptor set was obtained from a human donor who donated a stem cell graft to a child with inherited bone marrow failure. Both conserved end residues are part of each CDR3. The order of the fields is CDR3 protein, V gene, J gene.

CDR3 protein: CASSQEPGESTGELFF; V gene: TRBV4-2; J gene: TRBJ2-2
CDR3 protein: CASSFGLGGYTF; V gene: TRBV12-3/TRBV12-4; J gene: TRBJ1-2
CDR3 protein: CSARVGGSRPEAFF; V gene: TRBV20-1; J gene: TRBJ1-1
CDR3 protein: CASSQTIAFGDTQYF; V gene: TRBV4-1; J gene: TRBJ2-3
CDR3 protein: CSASVENEQYF; V gene: TRBV20-1; J gene: TRBJ2-7
CDR3 protein: CASSLDIITDTQYF; V gene: TRBV11-2; J gene: TRBJ2-3
CDR3 protein: CSAKRGIYEQYF; V gene: TRBV20-1; J gene: TRBJ2-7
CDR3 protein: CSVPLRRGPLNEQFF; V gene: TRBV29-1; J gene: TRBJ2-1
CDR3 protein: CASRVAGLQETQYF; V gene: TRBV7-2; J gene: TRBJ2-5
CDR3 protein: CASSQVIPRLGFTEAFF; V gene: TRBV4-1; J gene: TRBJ1-1
CDR3 protein: CASSLGIRQETQYF; V gene: TRBV7-2; J gene: TRBJ2-5
CDR3 protein: CASSTGHQETQYF; V gene: TRBV6-5; J gene: TRBJ2-5
CDR3 protein: CAIGRARDGYTF; V gene: TRBV10-3; J gene: TRBJ1-2
CDR3 protein: CASSLSGDTGELFF; V gene: TRBV5-1; J gene: TRBJ2-2
CDR3 protein: CASSLASTGGTEAFF; V gene: TRBV7-9; J gene: TRBJ1-1
CDR3 protein: CSARVRKGQGYLETQYF; V gene: TRBV20-1; J gene: TRBJ2-5
CDR3 protein: CASSFRGAQHF; V gene: TRBV7-2; J gene: TRBJ1-5
CDR3 protein: CASRDNSGNTIYF; V gene: TRBV7-9; J gene: TRBJ1-3
CDR3 protein: CASQFTGTGGMSYNEQFF; V gene: TRBV27; J gene: TRBJ2-1
CDR3 protein: CASSPRDSQNTGELFF; V gene: TRBV4-3; J gene: TRBJ2-2
CDR3 protein: CASSYPGAYEQYF; V gene: TRBV3-1; J gene: TRBJ2-7
CDR3 protein: CASSFTDFSYNEQFF; V gene: TRBV6-2/TRBV6-3; J gene: TRBJ2-1
CDR3 protein: CASSLQGQETQYF; V gene: TRBV5-1; J gene: TRBJ2-5
CDR3 protein: CAISDTRESNSPLHF; V gene: TRBV10-3; J gene: TRBJ1-6
CDR3 protein: CASSPHRDSEQYF; V gene: TRBV18; J gene: TRBJ2-7
CDR3 protein: CASSQRAGGVATDTQYF; V gene: TRBV7-2; J gene: TRBJ2-3
CDR3 protein: CASSLYGRAMAGELFF; V gene: TRBV7-3; J gene: TRBJ2-2
CDR3 protein: CASSLIPASAGTDTQYF; V gene: TRBV7-9; J gene: TRBJ2-3
CDR3 protein: CATSPPGQGDDTQYF; V gene: TRBV15; J gene: TRBJ2-3
CDR3 protein: CASSISGPREQFF; V gene: TRBV7-9; J gene: TRBJ2-1
CDR3 protein: CASSLVHANTEAFF; V gene: TRBV5-1; J gene: TRBJ1-1
CDR3 protein: CAISTTGTYFLIAGGTYNEQFF; V gene: TRBV10-3; J gene: TRBJ2-1
CDR3 protein: CASTDRAGANVLTF; V gene: TRBV11-1; J gene: TRBJ2-6
CDR3 protein: CASSAEEGALGELFF; V gene: TRBV5-5; J gene: TRBJ2-2
CDR3 protein: CASSVEGSAETQYF; V gene: TRBV9; J gene: TRBJ2-5
CDR3 protein: CSAKPGQEVGAFF; V gene: TRBV20-1; J gene: TRBJ1-1
CDR3 protein: CASSFSGRQRTDTQYF; V gene: TRBV7-2; J gene: TRBJ2-3
CDR3 protein: CASSLDQGSGNTIYF; V gene: TRBV5-1; J gene: TRBJ1-3
CDR3 protein: CASSDSMNTEAFF; V gene: TRBV18; J gene: TRBJ1-1
CDR3 protein: CASRLYGGNEQFF; V gene: TRBV27; J gene: TRBJ2-1
CDR3 protein: CASSLAKEQPQHF; V gene: TRBV7-2; J gene: TRBJ1-5
CDR3 protein: CASSRGTSGTNTGELFF; V gene: TRBV2; J gene: TRBJ2-2
CDR3 protein: CASSLFGGRGDTEAFF; V gene: TRBV5-6; J gene: TRBJ1-1
CDR3 protein: CASSQVSGNHQPQHF; V gene: TRBV4-1; J gene: TRBJ1-5
CDR3 protein: CASSQGQEQYF; V gene: TRBV3-1; J gene: TRBJ2-7
CDR3 protein: CASSPWGSYGYTF; V gene: TRBV18; J gene: TRBJ1-2
CDR3 protein: CSVWSTLAGYTF; V gene: TRBV29-1; J gene: TRBJ1-2
CDR3 protein: CASSQGSPYEQYF; V gene: TRBV7-2; J gene: TRBJ2-7
CDR3 protein: CASSQSDGLNEKLFF; V gene: TRBV3-1; J gene: TRBJ1-4
CDR3 protein: CASDRTGSTGELFF; V gene: TRBV5-1; J gene: TRBJ2-2
CDR3 protein: CASTKGSTNTGELFF; V gene: TRBV19; J gene: TRBJ2-2
CDR3 protein: CASSTHANTGELFF; V gene: TRBV6-2/TRBV6-3; J gene: TRBJ2-2
CDR3 protein: CASSPFGEGSETQYF; V gene: TRBV6-1; J gene: TRBJ2-5
CDR3 protein: CASICWTGSNTGAFF; V gene: TRBV11-1; J gene: TRBJ1-1
CDR3 protein: CSAEGWDNTEAFF; V gene: TRBV29-1; J gene: TRBJ1-1
CDR3 protein: CSLRGDTGELFF; V gene: TRBV29-1; J gene: TRBJ2-2
CDR3 protein: CATSREPGEGTDTQYF; V gene: TRBV15; J gene: TRBJ2-3
CDR3 protein: CASSQWGAYEQYF; V gene: TRBV23-1; J gene: TRBJ2-7
CDR3 protein: CASSTGSGANVLTF; V gene: TRBV7-9; J gene: TRBJ2-6